The 21 T cell receptor beta chains given below trace back to one sample, sequenced in a study of blood T cell repertoires in COVID-19. Here immunoSEQ multiplex PCR was the method, and the copy in TCRdb shows in-frame clones only, minus some. This sample yields approximately 69,000 clones, of which approximately 80% are seen a single time; about 14% belongs to the top ten. Sequences were obtained from peripheral blood. The receptors stem from a man aged 50 to 59 with COVID-19, enrolled during active disease.

CDR3 sequence (DNA): TGTGCCAGCAGCCCAGGACAGGGGGCGGCAGATACGCAGTATTTT. Its protein is CASSPGQGAADTQYF. This chain uses TRBV3-1 (or the pseudogene TRBV3-2) with TRBJ2-3, with 11 positions matching TRBD1. With 4 bases clipped from V and 4 bases from J, the junction kept 4 bases outside the gene matches. Germline CDR1 reads LGHDT; CDR2 reads YNNKEL (reference sequence). There are 15 residues in the CDR3.

The chain links TRBV5-5 to TRBJ2-7, with a tentative D call TRBD1 (6 bases). The CDR3 is 19 residues long. Trimming removed 4 bases from V and 0 bases from J, with 26 bases in between. Looked up from germline, CDR1 is SGHKS and CDR2 is YYEKEE (reference sequence). The CDR3 DNA follows: TGTGCCAGCAGCCCCATAAGGGCCAGGGGTCGATCTCCCTCCTACGAGCAGTACTTC. This codes for CASSPIRARGRSPSYEQYF. The variable domain in full, completed from reference TRBV5-5 and TRBJ2-7, reads DAGVTQSPTHLIKTRGQQVTLRCSPISGHKSVSWYQQVLGQGPQFIFQYYEKEERGRGNFPDRFSARQFPNYSSELNVNALLLGDSALYLCASSPIRARGRSPSYEQYFGPGTRLTVT.

This rearrangement joins TRBV12-3 or TRBV12-4 to TRBJ1-1, with TRBD1 matching over 9 bases. Trimming removed 6 bases from V and 7 bases from J; junction bases left unmatched: 6. The CDR3 runs to 13 residues. The CDR3 DNA sequence: TGTGCCAGCAGCTCCACAGGGGGCCGTGAAGCTTTCTTT. This encodes CASSSTGGREAFF.

The rearrangement uses TRBV4-1 and TRBJ2-2; TRBD1 matches 10 bases. The CDR3 is made up of 17 amino acids. V shed 1 base and J 4 bases; nucleotides not matched to a gene: 6. The V gene's germline CDR1 is MGHRA and CDR2 YSYEKL. In DNA, the CDR3 is TGCGCCAGCAGCCAAGGAGGGACAGGGGTGCGCACCGGGGAGCTGTTTTTT. This translates into CASSQGGTGVRTGELFF.

The chain uses TRBV6-2 or TRBV6-3 and TRBJ1-2, with 9 bases that match TRBD1. Per germline, CDR1 MNHEY and CDR2 SVGEGT. The CDR3 has 14 residues. Trimming removed 6 bases from V and 4 bases from J; junction bases left unmatched: 6. The DNA of the CDR3 is TGTGCCAGCAGCTTGGACAGGGGCTCCTATGGCTACACCTTC. The encoded protein is CASSLDRGSYGYTF.

This rearrangement joins TRBV4-3 to TRBJ1-2; TRBD1 matches 7 bases. V dropped 2 bases and J dropped 5; count of bases not matched to a gene: 8. This CDR3 has 15 residues. Germline-derived CDR1 and CDR2 are LGHNA and YSLEER. CDR3 residues: CASSQLAGTDYGYTF. As DNA, the CDR3 is TGCGCCAGCAGCCAACTCGCCGGGACAGATTATGGCTACACCTTC.

This clone showed up just once. The chain has TRBV2 and TRBJ1-2, with 8 bases that match TRBD1. Germline V gene sequence: CDR1 SNHLY, CDR2 FYNNEI. This CDR3 comprises 15 residues. V gave up 5 bases and J gave up 2 bases; unmatched junction bases: 7. The CDR3 loop is CASSQRQGNNYGYTF. CDR3 DNA sequence: TGTGCCAGCAGTCAACGACAGGGGAACAACTATGGCTACACCTTC.

The chain recombines TRBV23-1 with TRBJ1-2; 9 nucleotides align to TRBD1. TRBV23-1 has ORF status, its function being uncertain. Losses at the gene ends were 10 bases for V and 7 bases for J; bases not matched to a gene: 19. This CDR3 is 16 amino acids long. CDR3 coding DNA: TGCGCCACCGACCGGGACAGGGCTTATCAGAGAGGTGGCTACACCTTC. Residues: CATDRDRAYQRGGYTF.

The V gene is TRBV29-1, the J gene TRBJ2-3; no clear D. This CDR3 region has 14 residues. V dropped 7 bases and J dropped 4 bases, with 18 bases sitting between them. Germline V lookup: CDR1 SQVTM, CDR2 ANQGSEA. The CDR3 spells CSASRLLSPDTQYF. CDR3 nucleotides: TGCAGCGCCTCGCGACTCCTTAGCCCAGATACGCAGTATTTT.

The chain uses TRBV19 and TRBJ2-1, with TRBD2 matching over 7 bases. In germline, CDR1 is LNHDA, CDR2 SQIVND (reference sequence). Unmatched junction bases numbered 1, after V lost 3 bases and J lost 2 bases. CDR3 length equals 14 residues. The CDR3 DNA sequence: TGTGCCAGTAGTATGGGGGGGGCCTACAATGAGCAGTTCTTC. This translates into CASSMGGAYNEQFF. Filled out from reference TRBV19 and TRBJ2-1, the complete variable domain reads DGGITQSPKYLFRKEGQNVTLSCEQNLNHDAMYWYRQDPGQGLRLIYYSQIVNDFQKGDIAEGYSVSREKKESFPLTVTSAQKNPTAFYLCASSMGGAYNEQFFGPGTRLTVL.

This chain's CDR3 is CSASINEQFF. For the CDR3, the DNA is TGCAGTGCTAGCATCAATGAGCAGTTCTTC. The chain is built from TRBV20-1 and TRBJ2-1, with D unclear. Trimming left V 3 bases short and J 6 bases short, with 3 bases between. The CDR3 runs to 10 residues. Germline CDR1 reads DFQATT; CDR2 reads SNEGSKA (reference sequence).

A few counts support this clone. This chain connects TRBV7-9 to TRBJ1-1; possibly TRBD1 for D (5 bases). The CDR3 length is 15 residues. Germline CDR1 and CDR2: SEHNR and FQNEAQ (reference sequence). Deletions cut 5 bases from V and 1 base from J, with 14 bases between. The CDR3 loop reads CASSVPRAKNTEAFF. As DNA, the CDR3 is TGTGCCAGCAGCGTACCCAGGGCTAAGAACACTGAAGCTTTCTTT. Full variable domain (rest looked up from reference TRBV7-9 and TRBJ1-1): DTGVSQNPRHKITKRGQNVTFRCDPISEHNRLYWYRQTLGQGPEFLTYFQNEAQLEKSRLLSDRFSAERPKGSFSTLEIQRTEQGDSAMYLCASSVPRAKNTEAFFGQGTRLTVV.

The J gene is TRBJ2-3, the V gene TRBV29-1, with 8 bases that match TRBD2. After removal of 4 bases from V and 3 bases from J, the junction contained 6 bases not matched to a gene. The CDR3 contains 14 residues. CDR1 is SQVTM, CDR2 ANQGSEA, per germline. CDR3 nucleotides: TGCAGCGTTGCACGGGGGGGCGTTACAGATACGCAGTATTTT. Translating gives CSVARGGVTDTQYF.

The chain is built from TRBV7-9 and TRBJ2-2; no clear D gene. V dropped 5 bases and J dropped 0 bases, with 19 bases sitting between them. Looked up from germline, CDR1 is SEHNR and CDR2 is FQNEAQ (reference sequence). The CDR3 loop spans 18 amino acids. The CDR3 here is CASSPRLGPNSNTGELFF. The CDR3 DNA is TGTGCCAGCAGCCCAAGGTTGGGCCCCAACTCGAACACCGGGGAGCTGTTTTTT.

The J gene is TRBJ2-2, the V gene TRBV18; tentatively, D is TRBD1 (6 bases). Trimming removed 3 bases at V and 3 bases at J, with 11 bases between. The CDR3 covers 15 residues. Germline-derived CDR1 and CDR2 are KGHSH and LQKENI. CDR3 amino acids: CASSPWTVDTGELFF. The CDR3 DNA reads as TGTGCCAGCTCACCCTGGACAGTTGACACCGGGGAGCTGTTTTTT.

CDR3 sequence: CASSYSDRGRSISYEQYF. The CDR3 coding sequence is TGTGCCAGCAGTTACTCGGACAGGGGGCGGTCGATCTCCTACGAGCAGTACTTC. The V and J genes are TRBV6-2 or TRBV6-3 and TRBJ2-7, with TRBD1 matching 11 bases. The germline gives CDR1 MNHEY, CDR2 SVGEGT. V lost 0 bases and J lost 0; bases outside the gene matches: 7. The CDR3 has 18 amino acids.

This chain links TRBV30 with TRBJ2-7; TRBD2 aligns across 7 bases. CDR1 is GTSNPN, CDR2 SVGIG, per germline (reference sequence). This CDR3 is 14 amino acids long. The V gene end was trimmed by 4 bases and the J gene end by 7 bases; junction bases not matched to a gene: 13. CDR3 coding DNA: TGTGCCTGGACCGGGACCCACGGGGGAGGGGAGCAGTACTTC. This sequence encodes CAWTGTHGGGEQYF.

This chain links TRBV10-3 with TRBJ2-3; TRBD1 matches 8 bases. The germline V gene encodes CDR1 ENHRY and CDR2 SYGVKD. Unmatched junction bases numbered 4, after V lost 1 base and J lost 1 base. This CDR3 has 16 amino acids. The CDR3 nucleotides are TGTGCCATCAGTGAGTATCCGGGACAGGGCACAGATACGCAGTATTTT. Residues: CAISEYPGQGTDTQYF.

Turning to this clone: The junction shows a germline mismatch at one end, possibly a read error. The chain joins TRBV7-8 to TRBJ2-6; perhaps TRBD1 as D (6 bases). The CDR3 consists of 17 residues. Germline V gene data show CDR1 as SGHVS and CDR2 as FQNEAQ. The CDR3 spells CASSVARTGFGANVLTF. Written as DNA, the CDR3 is TGTGCCAGCAGCGTAGCGCGAACAGGGTTTGGGGCCAACGTCCTGACTTTC. Supplemented by reference TRBV7-8 and TRBJ2-6, the full variable domain reads GAGVSQSPRYKVAKRGQDVALRCDPISGHVSLFWYQQALGQGPEFLTYFQNEAQLDKSGLPSDRFFAERPEGSVSTLKIQRTQQEDSAVYLCASSVARTGFGANVLTFGAGSRLTVL.

There are many counts of this clone. Other DNA sequences in the same sample also yield this CDR3. The CDR3 nucleotides read TGTGCCAGCAGCTTTTCAGACTCCTACGAGCAGTACTTC. Translating gives CASSFSDSYEQYF. The chain employs TRBV11-3 and TRBJ2-7; D gene unclear. V was shortened by 3 bases and J by 0 bases, with 6 bases between the two germline ends. The CDR3 totals 13 residues. Germline V gene lookup returns CDR1 SGHNT and CDR2 YENEEA.

The chain recombines TRBV6-5 with TRBJ1-2, with D possibly being TRBD1 (6 bases). Germline CDR1 and CDR2: MNHEY and SVGAGI. V lost 6 bases, J lost 8 bases, and 19 bases lay in between. This CDR3 is 14 amino acids long. Written as DNA, the CDR3 is TGTGCCAGCAGCCAACAGGGCGGGTCGAGCGGCTACACCTTC. Translated: CASSQQGGSSGYTF.